These T cell receptor beta chains were read from a single sample in a study of blood T cell repertoires in COVID-19. Sequencing was performed with immunoSEQ multiplex PCR; in TCRdb, only in-frame clones are kept and a portion is missing. The sample holds about 130,000 clones; under 95% are singletons and the top ten take about 4%. Sequencing was performed on peripheral blood. These receptors all stem from a man in his fifties with active COVID-19. CDR3s include the opening cysteine and the closing phenylalanine or tryptophan. Each record gives: D gene, V gene, J gene, clone size, CDR3 protein, CDR3 DNA. The D gene is left open where the match is weak. Only some rows state a clone size, as once, few, many or a class for expanded clones.

d_gene: TRBD1; v_gene: TRBV9; j_gene: TRBJ2-5; abundance: .; CDR3aa: CASSPQQDRGLETQYF; CDR3nt: TGTGCCAGCAGCCCCCAACAGGACAGGGGGCTGGAGACCCAGTACTTC
d_gene: .; v_gene: TRBV6-4; j_gene: TRBJ1-1; abundance: .; CDR3aa: CASSPGTKNTEAFF; CDR3nt: TGTGCCAGCAGCCCCGGGACAAAGAACACTGAAGCTTTCTTT
d_gene: TRBD1; v_gene: TRBV2; j_gene: TRBJ2-1; abundance: .; CDR3aa: CASLRQGALDNEQFF; CDR3nt: TGTGCCAGCCTGAGACAGGGGGCGCTGGACAATGAGCAGTTCTTC
d_gene: TRBD2; v_gene: TRBV30; j_gene: TRBJ2-5; abundance: once; CDR3aa: CAWTTSGTQYF; CDR3nt: TGTGCCTGGACGACTAGCGGGACCCAGTACTTC
d_gene: TRBD2; v_gene: TRBV24-1; j_gene: TRBJ2-2; abundance: .; CDR3aa: CATSDWEGGNTGELFF; CDR3nt: TGTGCCACCAGTGATTGGGAGGGAGGGAACACCGGGGAGCTGTTTTTT
d_gene: .; v_gene: TRBV28; j_gene: TRBJ2-6; abundance: once; CDR3aa: CASSSNRLRDGPTANVLTF; CDR3nt: TGTGCCAGCAGTTCGAACAGACTGCGGGACGGCCCCACCGCCAACGTCCTGACTTTC
d_gene: TRBD2; v_gene: TRBV5-1; j_gene: TRBJ2-1; abundance: .; CDR3aa: CASCPNAGAVRDEQFF; CDR3nt: TGCGCCAGCTGCCCGAACGCGGGAGCCGTTAGGGATGAGCAGTTCTTC
d_gene: TRBD1; v_gene: TRBV5-8; j_gene: TRBJ2-7; abundance: .; CDR3aa: CASSANRDRHLMWYF; CDR3nt: TGTGCCAGCAGCGCAAACCGGGACAGGCATCTTATGTGGTACTTC
d_gene: TRBD2; v_gene: TRBV12-5; j_gene: TRBJ2-7; abundance: .; CDR3aa: CASGLGMTGGEQYF; CDR3nt: TGTGCTAGTGGTTTGGGGATGACGGGGGGGGAGCAGTACTTC
d_gene: TRBD1; v_gene: TRBV3-1/TRBV3-2; j_gene: TRBJ2-2; abundance: .; CDR3aa: CASSPYRGPATGELFF; CDR3nt: TGTGCCAGCAGCCCTTACAGGGGGCCGGCCACCGGGGAGCTGTTTTTT
d_gene: .; v_gene: TRBV5-6; j_gene: TRBJ2-3; abundance: .; CDR3aa: CASSLDGGFVDTQYF; CDR3nt: TGTGCCAGCAGCTTGGACGGGGGTTTTGTAGATACGCAGTATTTT
d_gene: .; v_gene: TRBV25-1; j_gene: TRBJ1-6; abundance: .; CDR3aa: CASSYGGEGRNSPLHF; CDR3nt: TGTGCCAGCAGCTACGGTGGGGAGGGGAGGAATTCACCCCTCCACTTT
d_gene: TRBD1; v_gene: TRBV6-5; j_gene: TRBJ2-2; abundance: .; CDR3aa: CASSYQGAYGGELFF; CDR3nt: TGTGCCAGCAGTTACCAGGGGGCTTACGGCGGGGAGCTGTTTTTT
d_gene: TRBD1; v_gene: TRBV18; j_gene: TRBJ2-7; abundance: .; CDR3aa: CASSPMGQSSYEQYF; CDR3nt: TGTGCCAGCTCACCTATGGGACAGAGCTCCTACGAGCAGTACTTC
d_gene: .; v_gene: TRBV2; j_gene: TRBJ1-2; abundance: .; CDR3aa: CASSEFDYGYTF; CDR3nt: TGTGCCAGCAGTGAATTCGACTATGGCTACACCTTC
d_gene: .; v_gene: TRBV4-1; j_gene: TRBJ2-6; abundance: .; CDR3aa: CASSQEGASGANVLTF; CDR3nt: TGCGCCAGCAGCCAAGAAGGGGCGTCTGGGGCCAACGTCCTGACTTTC
d_gene: .; v_gene: TRBV5-6; j_gene: TRBJ2-5; abundance: .; CDR3aa: CASSSRDSFRGKTQYF; CDR3nt: TGTGCCAGCAGCTCCCGGGACAGCTTTCGCGGGAAGACCCAGTACTTC
d_gene: .; v_gene: TRBV3-1/TRBV3-2; j_gene: TRBJ2-2; abundance: .; CDR3aa: CASSQGLAGELFF; CDR3nt: TGTGCCAGCAGCCAAGGACTAGCCGGGGAGCTGTTTTTT
d_gene: TRBD2; v_gene: TRBV7-3; j_gene: TRBJ2-5; abundance: .; CDR3aa: CASSRGLAGGLETQYF; CDR3nt: TGTGCCAGCAGCCGGGGACTAGCGGGGGGGCTTGAGACCCAGTACTTC
d_gene: .; v_gene: TRBV19; j_gene: TRBJ2-2; abundance: .; CDR3aa: CASSIQLATGELFF; CDR3nt: TGTGCCAGTAGTATTCAGCTAGCCACCGGGGAGCTGTTTTTT
d_gene: .; v_gene: TRBV14; j_gene: TRBJ2-7; abundance: few; CDR3aa: CASSLLGGAGEQYF; CDR3nt: TGTGCCAGCAGCCTCCTGGGGGGGGCCGGGGAGCAGTACTTC
d_gene: .; v_gene: TRBV20-1; j_gene: TRBJ1-2; abundance: .; CDR3aa: CSARQGGGYTF; CDR3nt: TGCAGTGCTAGACAGGGAGGCGGCTACACCTTC
d_gene: .; v_gene: TRBV7-3; j_gene: TRBJ1-1; abundance: .; CDR3aa: CASSPKPRIRMRGGSTEAFF; CDR3nt: TGTGCCAGCAGCCCGAAACCCCGGATACGCATGAGGGGAGGTAGTACTGAAGCTTTCTTT
d_gene: .; v_gene: TRBV14; j_gene: TRBJ1-1; abundance: .; CDR3aa: CASSRAGAADTEAFF; CDR3nt: TGTGCCAGCAGCCGAGCGGGCGCGGCGGACACTGAAGCTTTCTTT
d_gene: .; v_gene: TRBV9; j_gene: TRBJ1-3; abundance: few; CDR3aa: CASSVSNTGNTIYF; CDR3nt: TGTGCCAGCAGCGTATCCAACACTGGAAACACCATATATTTT
d_gene: TRBD2; v_gene: TRBV24-1; j_gene: TRBJ2-1; abundance: .; CDR3aa: CATGTSVYFNEQFF; CDR3nt: TGTGCCACAGGGACTAGCGTATATTTCAATGAGCAGTTCTTC
d_gene: .; v_gene: TRBV29-1; j_gene: TRBJ2-1; abundance: .; CDR3aa: CSVEGMTGSSYNEQFF; CDR3nt: TGCAGCGTTGAAGGGATGACGGGGAGCTCCTACAATGAGCAGTTCTTC
d_gene: TRBD2; v_gene: TRBV7-2; j_gene: TRBJ2-7; abundance: .; CDR3aa: CASSLGSGVSYEQYF; CDR3nt: TGTGCCAGCAGCTTAGGTAGCGGGGTCTCCTACGAGCAGTACTTC
d_gene: .; v_gene: TRBV29-1; j_gene: TRBJ1-2; abundance: .; CDR3aa: CSVEDQGMGYGYTF; CDR3nt: TGCAGCGTTGAAGATCAGGGTATGGGCTATGGCTACACCTTC
d_gene: TRBD1; v_gene: TRBV5-5; j_gene: TRBJ2-3; abundance: .; CDR3aa: CASSLTGGADTQYF; CDR3nt: TGTGCCAGCAGCCTGACAGGGGGCGCAGATACGCAGTATTTT
d_gene: .; v_gene: TRBV7-9; j_gene: TRBJ1-1; abundance: .; CDR3aa: CASSSVTEAFF; CDR3nt: TGTGCCAGCAGCTCAGTTACTGAAGCTTTCTTT
d_gene: .; v_gene: TRBV5-3; j_gene: TRBJ1-5; abundance: .; CDR3aa: CARSFYRFGGNQPQHF; CDR3nt: TGTGCCAGAAGCTTCTACAGGTTTGGTGGCAATCAGCCCCAGCATTTT
d_gene: .; v_gene: TRBV4-1; j_gene: TRBJ2-7; abundance: .; CDR3aa: CASSQDRGYEQYF; CDR3nt: TGCGCCAGCAGCCAAGATCGGGGCTACGAGCAGTACTTC
d_gene: .; v_gene: TRBV25-1; j_gene: TRBJ2-2; abundance: .; CDR3aa: CASKGKGGNTGELFF; CDR3nt: TGTGCCAGCAAGGGGAAGGGAGGGAACACCGGGGAGCTGTTTTTT
d_gene: .; v_gene: TRBV2; j_gene: TRBJ2-5; abundance: .; CDR3aa: CASMEQYAPGTQYF; CDR3nt: TGTGCCAGCATGGAGCAGTACGCCCCGGGGACCCAGTACTTC
d_gene: .; v_gene: TRBV19; j_gene: TRBJ1-5; abundance: .; CDR3aa: CASKAQDRRNQPQHF; CDR3nt: TGTGCCAGTAAAGCGCAGGACAGACGCAATCAGCCCCAGCATTTT
d_gene: TRBD1; v_gene: TRBV28; j_gene: TRBJ1-4; abundance: .; CDR3aa: CASWGQLNEKLFF; CDR3nt: TGTGCCAGCTGGGGACAGCTTAATGAAAAACTGTTTTTT
d_gene: TRBD1; v_gene: TRBV5-6; j_gene: TRBJ1-2; abundance: .; CDR3aa: CASSSLGQGALADGYTF; CDR3nt: TGTGCCAGCAGCTCACTGGGACAGGGGGCCCTGGCTGACGGCTACACCTTC
d_gene: .; v_gene: TRBV5-1; j_gene: TRBJ2-3; abundance: .; CDR3aa: CASSFSTDTQYF; CDR3nt: TGCGCCAGCAGCTTTTCGACAGATACGCAGTATTTT
d_gene: TRBD1; v_gene: TRBV25-1; j_gene: TRBJ1-1; abundance: .; CDR3aa: CASSFTRGLGGTEAFF; CDR3nt: TGTGCCAGCAGTTTCACAAGGGGGCTGGGTGGCACTGAAGCTTTCTTT
d_gene: .; v_gene: TRBV5-1; j_gene: TRBJ2-5; abundance: .; CDR3aa: CASSLSGGETQYF; CDR3nt: TGCGCCAGCAGCTTGAGTGGGGGCGAGACCCAGTACTTC
d_gene: TRBD2; v_gene: TRBV5-1; j_gene: TRBJ2-1; abundance: .; CDR3aa: CASSLDKAGGLSSYNEQFF; CDR3nt: TGCGCCAGCAGCTTGGATAAAGCGGGGGGCCTCAGCTCCTACAATGAGCAGTTCTTC
d_gene: .; v_gene: TRBV19; j_gene: TRBJ1-1; abundance: .; CDR3aa: CASSKAFGAGHTEAFF; CDR3nt: TGTGCCAGTAGTAAAGCCTTTGGGGCAGGGCACACTGAAGCTTTCTTT
d_gene: .; v_gene: TRBV5-6; j_gene: TRBJ2-1; abundance: .; CDR3aa: CASTGGTIYNEQFF; CDR3nt: TGTGCCAGCACTGGCGGAACCATCTACAATGAGCAGTTCTTC
d_gene: .; v_gene: TRBV10-3; j_gene: TRBJ1-1; abundance: .; CDR3aa: CASRGGMNTEAFF; CDR3nt: TGTGCCTCACGAGGGGGAATGAACACTGAAGCTTTCTTT
d_gene: TRBD2; v_gene: TRBV4-1; j_gene: TRBJ2-1; abundance: .; CDR3aa: CASSHLIAGGWNEQFF; CDR3nt: TGCGCCAGCAGCCACCTAATAGCGGGAGGGTGGAATGAGCAGTTCTTC
d_gene: TRBD2; v_gene: TRBV19; j_gene: TRBJ2-7; abundance: .; CDR3aa: CASSMGTSGEQYF; CDR3nt: TGTGCCAGTAGTATGGGGACTAGCGGGGAGCAGTACTTC
d_gene: .; v_gene: TRBV28; j_gene: TRBJ1-1; abundance: .; CDR3aa: CASSLSQGLTEAFF; CDR3nt: TGTGCCAGCAGTTTATCGCAGGGGCTCACTGAAGCTTTCTTT
d_gene: .; v_gene: TRBV7-9; j_gene: TRBJ2-3; abundance: .; CDR3aa: CASSLKGGGDTQYF; CDR3nt: TGTGCCAGCAGCTTAAAAGGGGGTGGGGATACGCAGTATTTT
d_gene: .; v_gene: TRBV7-9; j_gene: TRBJ1-1; abundance: many; CDR3aa: CASSLAVRNTEAFF; CDR3nt: TGTGCCAGCAGCTTAGCGGTGAGAAACACTGAAGCTTTCTTT
d_gene: .; v_gene: TRBV11-3; j_gene: TRBJ2-5; abundance: .; CDR3aa: CASSPQGIKTQYF; CDR3nt: TGTGCCAGCAGCCCACAGGGTATCAAGACCCAGTACTTC
d_gene: TRBD1; v_gene: TRBV6-1; j_gene: TRBJ2-5; abundance: .; CDR3aa: CASSEGTGLFQETQYF; CDR3nt: TGTGCCAGCAGTGAGGGGACAGGGTTGTTCCAAGAGACCCAGTACTTC
d_gene: .; v_gene: TRBV20-1; j_gene: TRBJ1-5; abundance: .; CDR3aa: CSASLGGGQPQHF; CDR3nt: TGCAGTGCTAGTCTCGGGGGAGGTCAGCCCCAGCATTTT
d_gene: .; v_gene: TRBV3-1/TRBV3-2; j_gene: TRBJ2-2; abundance: once; CDR3aa: CASRAPNTGELFF; CDR3nt: TGTGCCAGCAGAGCACCCAACACCGGGGAGCTGTTTTTT
d_gene: .; v_gene: TRBV3-1/TRBV3-2; j_gene: TRBJ2-1; abundance: .; CDR3aa: CASSPPVRTYNEQFF; CDR3nt: TGTGCCAGCAGCCCTCCGGTGCGGACCTACAATGAGCAGTTCTTC